This T cell receptor beta chain was obtained from a study of vaccination and CD4 T cells after COVID-19. Treatment meaning: approximately nine-day PBMC culture with coronavirus spike peptide pools or control peptides (ViraFEST assay). The unexposed donor provided CD4+ T cells, which were taken before the COVID-19 pandemic (2011-2018). Trimming pared 5 bases from V and 0 bases from J, leaving 14 bases between. The CDR3 extends over 17 amino acids. Germline V gene sequence: CDR1 SEHNR, CDR2 FQNEAQ (reference sequence). About this clonotype: Its target is not known.

Sequencing of DNA taken from cultured CD4+ T cells relied on the Oncomine TCR Beta short-read assay. Using its own MiXCR run on the PCR reads, TCRdb lists one record per CDR3 protein. The profile shows nearly 10,000 distinct CDR3 sequences, approximately 40% of them singletons. Source material: CD4+ T cells from blood, cultured in vitro. The clonotype was recovered from a human donor in good health. This chain uses TRBV7-9 with TRBJ2-6, with D unresolved. CDR3: CASSLSGRGSGANVLTF. The CDR3 coding sequence is TGTGCCAGCAGCCTGTCTGGGCGCGGCTCTGGGGCCAACGTCCTGACTTTC. Combining the CDR3 with reference TRBV7-9 and TRBJ2-6 gives the whole variable domain DTGVSQNPRHKITKRGQNVTFRCDPISEHNRLYWYRQTLGQGPEFLTYFQNEAQLEKSRLLSDRFSAERPKGSFSTLEIQRTEQGDSAMYLCASSLSGRGSGANVLTFGAGSRLTVL.